One sample yielded the 18 T cell receptor beta chains listed below, sequenced in a study of cytomegalovirus exposure and HLA in healthy donors. Researchers ran the PCR with 60 Vbeta and 13 Jbeta primers. Sequencing was performed with immunoSEQ multiplex PCR; in TCRdb, only in-frame clones are kept and a portion is missing. The data show under 150,000 clones, roughly 83% seen once. Sequencing was done on a sample of PBMCs. Every receptor here comes from a girl aged 2 to 10 in good health and CMV-seronegative.

This sequence joins TRBV7-8 and TRBJ2-7; 10 nucleotides agree with TRBD2. Germline V gene lookup returns CDR1 SGHVS and CDR2 FQNEAQ. The CDR3 length is 15 residues. The V segment lost 2 bases and the J segment 6 bases; nucleotides outside the gene matches: 7. The CDR3 loop reads CASSLLSSGSREQYF. The CDR3 DNA is TGTGCCAGCAGCTTACTGTCTAGCGGGAGTCGCGAGCAGTACTTC.

The chain employs TRBV7-6 and TRBJ2-3; 13 bases match TRBD2. The CDR3 extends over 14 amino acids. The junction had 2 bases not matched to a gene; V was cut back by 5 bases and J by 6 bases. Per germline, CDR1 SGHVS and CDR2 FNYEAQ. For the CDR3, the DNA is TGTGCCAGCAGCACTAGCGGGGGGGCTGATACGCAGTATTTT. This sequence encodes CASSTSGGADTQYF.

This clone has a single count. The chain joins TRBV11-2 to TRBJ2-3; the D gene is possibly TRBD1 (5 bases). Trimming stripped 3 bases from V and 2 bases from J, with 12 bases between. CDR1 and CDR2 from the germline V gene are SGHAT and FQNNGV. The CDR3 covers 15 residues. CDR3 region: CASSFQGLATDTQYF. In nucleotides, the CDR3 is TGTGCCAGCAGCTTCCAGGGTTTAGCCACAGATACGCAGTATTTT.

The chain carries TRBV21-1 and TRBJ1-1; the table's D gene call, TRBD1, was not cross checked with the DNA. TRBV21-1 corresponds to a pseudogene. The CDR3 runs to 15 residues. CDR3 DNA sequence: TGTGCCAGCAGCCCTTCGAACGGGGGACAGGGAGGAGCTTTCTTT. Its translation: CASSPSNGGQGGAFF.

This chain uses TRBV4-3 with TRBJ2-1; the D gene is possibly TRBD1 (6 bases). Germline CDR1 LGHNA, CDR2 YSLEER. CDR3 length: 15 residues. V dropped 2 bases and J dropped 8 bases, with 16 bases sitting between them. The CDR3 nucleotides are TGCGCCAGCAGCCAAACCGGGACATTTGTGGATGAGCAGTTCTTC. This translates into CASSQTGTFVDEQFF.

The chain combines TRBV6-1 with TRBJ2-7; 10 bases line up with TRBD2. V shed 2 bases and J 3 bases; nucleotides not matched to a gene: 4. CDR3 length: 15 amino acids. Germline CDR1 and CDR2: MNHNS and SASEGT. The CDR3 region is CASSELAGDSYEQYF. Written as DNA, the CDR3 is TGTGCCAGCAGTGAACTAGCGGGAGACAGCTACGAGCAGTACTTC.

CDR3 DNA sequence: TGTGCCAGCAGGCCGGGTCTTAGCAATCAGCCCCAGCATTTT. This translates into CASRPGLSNQPQHF. J is TRBJ1-5 and V is TRBV6-5; D remains ambiguous. Germline V gene lookup returns CDR1 MNHEY and CDR2 SVGAGI. CDR3 length: 14 residues. Trimming removed 6 bases at V and 0 bases at J, with 9 bases between.

This chain connects TRBV15 to TRBJ2-1; D possibly corresponds to TRBD1 (6 bases). The CDR3 contains 14 residues. CDR1 and CDR2 (germline): LNHNV, YYDKDF (reference sequence). The germline V and J ends were trimmed by 4 bases and 10 bases, with 17 bases remaining between them. The CDR3 loop reads CATSTDRGEGEQFF. The DNA of the CDR3 is TGTGCCACCAGCACGGACAGAGGTGAGGGGGAGCAGTTCTTC.

CDR3 nucleotide sequence: TGTGCCAGCAGTGGCCGGAGAAATGAGCAGTTCTTC. Translating it yields CASSGRRNEQFF. The chain uses TRBV6-1 and TRBJ2-1; D unresolved. Germline CDR1 reads MNHNS; CDR2 reads SASEGT. V was pared by 4 bases and J by 7 bases, with 8 bases between. The CDR3 contains 12 residues.

The chain couples TRBV7-9 to TRBJ1-2; 7 bases map to TRBD1. Trimming cost V 6 bases and J 8 bases; bases outside gene matches: 3. CDR3 length equals 11 residues. The germline gives CDR1 SEHNR, CDR2 FQNEAQ (reference sequence). This CDR3 reads CASSWDSGYTF. The CDR3 DNA reads as TGTGCCAGCAGTTGGGACAGCGGCTACACCTTC.

The J gene is TRBJ1-3, the V gene TRBV9; D unresolved. V lost 0 bases, J lost 0 bases, and 7 bases lay in between. The CDR3 is made up of 15 amino acids. Germline V gene sequence: CDR1 SGDLS, CDR2 YYNGEE. The CDR3 sequence is CASSVGGSSGNTIYF. The CDR3 nucleotides are TGTGCCAGCAGCGTAGGAGGGTCCTCTGGAAACACCATATATTTT.

The chain couples TRBV15 to TRBJ2-3, with 10 bases identical to TRBD2. Germline lookup yields CDR1 LNHNV and CDR2 YYDKDF (reference sequence). The CDR3 is 16 amino acids. V trimming: 5 bases; J trimming: 1 base; junction bases outside the gene matches: 6. Written as DNA, the CDR3 is TGTGCCACCAGCGGACCTACTAGCGGGGGCACAGATACGCAGTATTTT. Translating gives CATSGPTSGGTDTQYF.

The gene calls are TRBV6-4 and TRBJ1-2; 9 bases agree with TRBD1. CDR3 length: 18 residues. The V and J ends lost 2 bases and 0 bases, in that order; junction bases with no gene match: 10. Germline V gives CDR1 MRHNA, CDR2 SNTAGT. The CDR3 bases are TGTGCCAGCAGTGACGGGGGACAGGGTGAGCCAGCTAACTATGGCTACACCTTC. It translates to CASSDGGQGEPANYGYTF.

The gene calls are TRBV13 and TRBJ2-7, with D maybe TRBD2 (5 bases). V dropped 0 bases and J dropped 0 bases, with 9 bases sitting between them. The germline gives CDR1 PRHDT, CDR2 FYEKMQ (reference sequence). There are 15 residues in the CDR3. The CDR3 sequence: CASSLGGVSSYEQYF. DNA for the CDR3: TGTGCCAGCAGCTTAGGCGGGGTCAGCTCCTACGAGCAGTACTTC.

The chain has TRBV11-2 and TRBJ2-2, with D unclear. The germline V and J ends were trimmed by 5 bases and 6 bases, with 7 bases remaining between them. Germline CDR1 reads SGHAT; CDR2 reads FQNNGV. The CDR3 contains 12 residues. CDR3 in DNA: TGTGCCAGCAGCGTTAGTCCCGGGGAGCTGTTTTTT. Its protein is CASSVSPGELFF. Filled out from reference TRBV11-2 and TRBJ2-2, the complete variable domain reads EAGVAQSPRYKIIEKRQSVAFWCNPISGHATLYWYQQILGQGPKLLIQFQNNGVVDDSQLPKDRFSAERLKGVDSTLKIQPAKLEDSAVYLCASSVSPGELFFGEGSRLTVL.

The J gene is TRBJ2-3, the V gene TRBV18; TRBD1 aligns across 7 bases. This CDR3 region has 15 residues. Germline assignment: CDR1 KGHSH and CDR2 LQKENI. After removal of 3 bases from V and 5 bases from J, the junction contained 8 bases not matched to a gene. This CDR3 is CASSPSTGAVDTQYF. The CDR3 DNA follows: TGTGCCAGCTCACCTAGTACAGGGGCCGTAGATACGCAGTATTTT. The full variable domain, in which reference TRBV18 and TRBJ2-3 provide the parts outside the CDR3, is NAGVMQNPRHLVRRRGQEARLRCSPMKGHSHVYWYRQLPEEGLKFMVYLQKENIIDESGMPKERFSAEFPKEGPSILRIQQVVRGDSAAYFCASSPSTGAVDTQYFGPGTRLTVL.

This clone has a single count. V usage is TRBV18 and J usage is TRBJ2-7, with unresolved D. V lost 3 bases, J lost 5 bases, and 8 bases lay in between. Germline lookup yields CDR1 KGHSH and CDR2 LQKENI. The CDR3 has 12 residues. In DNA, the CDR3 is TGTGCCAGCTCACCCCGTCCCGACGAGCAGTACTTC. Encoded protein: CASSPRPDEQYF.

This clone was counted between two and nine times. The J gene is TRBJ1-1, the V gene TRBV5-1; 9 positions agree with TRBD1. The CDR3 is made up of 13 amino acids. The germline V gene encodes CDR1 SGHRS and CDR2 YFSETQ. Germline trimming cut 1 base from V and 8 bases from J; bases unmatched to any gene: 3. The CDR3 DNA is TGCGCCAGCAGCTTGCCCGGGACAGGGGAAGCTTTCTTT. Its protein product is CASSLPGTGEAFF.